Listed here are 25 T cell receptor beta chains from one sample, sequenced in a study of blood T cell repertoires in COVID-19. Measured with immunoSEQ multiplex PCR; TCRdb has only the in-frame clones, and not every one. The data show approximately 180,000 clones, approximately 90% seen once. Specimen: peripheral blood. These receptors all stem from a human donor in a cohort sampled during active COVID-19.

The chain employs TRBV7-9 and TRBJ2-7, with 14 positions matching TRBD2. The ends lost 5 bases at V and 4 bases at J; junction bases unmatched: 13. This CDR3 is 18 amino acids long. Germline values: CDR1 SEHNR, CDR2 FQNEAQ (reference sequence). CDR3 nucleotide sequence: TGTGCCAGCAGCCCATTGCTCGGGACTAGCGGGAGAGGGTACGAGCAGTACTTC. This codes for CASSPLLGTSGRGYEQYF.

This chain links TRBV19 with TRBJ1-6; D possibly corresponds to TRBD1 (5 bases). Per germline, CDR1 LNHDA and CDR2 SQIVND (reference sequence). V lost 3 bases and J lost 6, with 12 bases in between. CDR3 size: 15 residues. The CDR3 nucleotides are TGTGCCAGTAGTATGCTGTCGCAGGGTAATTCACCCCTCCACTTT. It specifies CASSMLSQGNSPLHF.

This chain uses TRBV11-2 with TRBJ2-1, with D possibly being TRBD1 (6 bases). Trimming took off 2 bases at V and 2 bases at J, with 16 bases between the two ends. CDR3 length: 17 residues. In germline, CDR1 is SGHAT, CDR2 FQNNGV. CDR3 in DNA: TGTGCCAGCAGCTTAAGGGCATACAGGGACCCCTACAATGAGCAGTTCTTC. Protein sequence: CASSLRAYRDPYNEQFF.

The chain joins TRBV18 to TRBJ1-1, with unresolved D. The V end lost 3 bases, the J end lost 1 base, and 9 bases lay between the germline ends. CDR1 and CDR2 (germline): KGHSH, LQKENI. There are 14 residues in the CDR3. CDR3 DNA sequence: TGTGCCAGCTCACCCGCCGCGCAGAACACTGAAGCTTTCTTT. It encodes CASSPAAQNTEAFF.

The genes are TRBV5-1 and TRBJ2-3; 7 nucleotides match TRBD1. Trimming at V came to 4 bases and at J to 3 bases, leaving 5 bases not matched to a gene. The germline V gene encodes CDR1 SGHRS and CDR2 YFSETQ. This CDR3 comprises 14 residues. In DNA form, the CDR3 reads TGCGCCAGCAGCGCTGGGACAGTAACAGATACGCAGTATTTT. It translates to CASSAGTVTDTQYF.

The gene calls are TRBV5-4 and TRBJ2-5; 8 bases fit TRBD1. The CDR3 covers 15 residues. Germline CDR1 is SGHNT and CDR2 is YYREEE (reference sequence). The V segment lost 4 bases and the J segment 1 base; nucleotides outside the gene matches: 6. As DNA, the CDR3 is TGTGCCAGCAGCCAAGGACAGGGCCCCCAAGAGACCCAGTACTTC. Translation gives CASSQGQGPQETQYF.

The chain links TRBV7-2 to TRBJ2-1, with 7 bases identical to TRBD1. Trimming removed 5 bases from V and 9 bases from J; junction bases left unmatched: 10. The CDR3 covers 14 residues. Germline CDR1 SGHTA, CDR2 FQGNSA. CDR3 in amino acids: CASSGRQGPSEQFF. The CDR3 nucleotides are TGTGCCAGCAGCGGCCGACAGGGCCCGAGTGAGCAGTTCTTC. Combining the CDR3 with reference TRBV7-2 and TRBJ2-1 gives the whole variable domain GAGVSQSPSNKVTEKGKDVELRCDPISGHTALYWYRQSLGQGLEFLIYFQGNSAPDKSGLPSDRFSAERTGGSVSTLTIQRTQQEDSAVYLCASSGRQGPSEQFFGPGTRLTVL.

The rearrangement uses TRBV5-6 and TRBJ2-7, with a weak D call TRBD1 (5 bases). V shed 4 bases and J shed 6 bases, with 20 bases lying between them. This CDR3 region has 15 residues. Germline lookup yields CDR1 SGHDT and CDR2 YYEEEE. CDR3 residues: CASSPLFGQGSEQYF. CDR3 DNA sequence: TGTGCCAGCAGCCCCCTATTCGGGCAGGGAAGCGAGCAGTACTTC.

The chain has TRBV6-2 or TRBV6-3 and TRBJ1-6; 9 nucleotides align to TRBD1. V dropped 2 bases and J dropped 11; count of bases not matched to a gene: 7. This CDR3 contains 15 residues. Germline CDR1 reads MNHEY; CDR2 reads SVGEGT. The CDR3 spells CASSYAGQGYPPLHF. The CDR3 DNA follows: TGTGCCAGCAGTTACGCGGGACAGGGTTACCCACCCCTCCACTTT.

This sequence joins TRBV19 and TRBJ2-1; no clear D gene. The V gene lost 4 bases and the J gene lost 5 bases, with 15 bases spanning the gap. Germline V gene sequence: CDR1 LNHDA, CDR2 SQIVND (reference sequence). This CDR3 has 15 residues. The chain's CDR3 is CASSRQNSFDNEQFF. In DNA, the CDR3 is TGTGCCAGTAGTAGACAAAACTCCTTCGACAATGAGCAGTTCTTC.

The chain combines TRBV5-6 with TRBJ2-3; 12 bases are a match to TRBD2. The germline CDR1 and CDR2 sequences are SGHDT and YYEEEE. The CDR3 spans 15 residues. V gave up 4 bases and J gave up 6 bases; unmatched junction bases: 6. This CDR3 is CASSRLAGAGDTQYF. CDR3 in DNA: TGTGCCAGCAGCCGACTAGCGGGGGCGGGGGATACGCAGTATTTT. Drawing the rest from reference TRBV5-6 and TRBJ2-3, the complete variable domain is DAGVTQSPTHLIKTRGQQVTLRCSPKSGHDTVSWYQQALGQGPQFIFQYYEEEERQRGNFPDRFSGHQFPNYSSELNVNALLLGDSALYLCASSRLAGAGDTQYFGPGTRLTVL.

The chain carries TRBV20-1 and TRBJ2-1, with D perhaps TRBD2 (6 bases). The germline V and J ends were trimmed by 3 bases and 6 bases, with 15 bases remaining between them. This CDR3 has 14 amino acids. CDR1 DFQATT and CDR2 SNEGSKA come from the germline V gene (reference sequence). CDR3 amino acids: CSASSWVGGNEQFF. CDR3 bases: TGCAGTGCTAGTTCTTGGGTCGGGGGCAATGAGCAGTTCTTC.

This clone has just one count. V usage is TRBV12-3 or TRBV12-4 and J usage is TRBJ2-5; 9 bases are shared with TRBD1. This CDR3 region has 13 residues. J was trimmed by 5 bases and V by 5 bases; bases with no gene match: 3. Here the CDR3 DNA reads TGTGCCAGCAGTGTAGGACAGGGGGAGACCCAGTACTTC. Its translation is CASSVGQGETQYF.

The chain is built from TRBV7-2 and TRBJ2-3, with 10 bases matching TRBD2. Per the germline V gene, CDR1 is SGHTA and CDR2 is FQGNSA. The CDR3 spans 16 residues. Trimming at V came to 5 bases and at J to 2 bases, leaving 7 bases not matched to a gene. CDR3 coding DNA: TGTGCCAGCAGCCCTCTAGCGGGGGCCTACACAGATACGCAGTATTTT. This encodes CASSPLAGAYTDTQYF.

J is TRBJ1-1 and V is TRBV25-1, with unresolved D. The CDR3 has 12 residues. Germline-derived CDR1 and CDR2 are MGHDK and SYGVNS. Trimming took 3 bases from V and 4 from J, leaving 6 bases between them. CDR3 loop: CASSDPSTEAFF. CDR3 DNA sequence: TGTGCCAGCAGTGACCCTTCCACTGAAGCTTTCTTT.

This rearrangement joins TRBV24-1 to TRBJ2-7; D gene ambiguous. The V gene lost 3 bases and the J gene lost 3 bases, with 5 bases spanning the gap. CDR1 and CDR2 (germline): KGHDR, SFDVKD. The CDR3 runs to 12 residues. CDR3: CATSDGSYEQYF. The DNA for the CDR3 is TGTGCCACCAGTGATGGCAGCTACGAGCAGTACTTC.

This sequence joins TRBV2 and TRBJ2-5, with D hard to call. The CDR3 sequence is 17 residues long. Trimming shortened V by 1 base and J by 1 base, and 16 bases separated the two germline ends. Germline V gene lookup returns CDR1 SNHLY and CDR2 FYNNEI. The CDR3: CASSEESWARAQETQYF. CDR3 nucleotides: TGTGCCAGCAGTGAAGAGTCGTGGGCGCGAGCCCAAGAGACCCAGTACTTC.

The V and J genes are TRBV4-1 and TRBJ2-3, with 9 bases aligning to TRBD1. Per germline, CDR1 MGHRA and CDR2 YSYEKL. Trimming took 6 bases from V and 5 from J; bases not matched to a gene: 9. CDR3 length equals 15 residues. This CDR3 is CASRRTGADGDTQYF. The CDR3 bases are TGCGCCAGCAGGAGGACAGGGGCCGACGGAGATACGCAGTATTTT.

The chain uses TRBV19 and TRBJ2-2, with D tentatively TRBD1 (6 bases). The CDR3 has 15 amino acids. CDR1 is LNHDA and CDR2 is SQIVND in the germline V gene (reference sequence). V lost 2 bases, J lost 2 bases, and 9 bases lay in between. In DNA, the CDR3 is TGTGCCAGTAGTATATACAGGGAAAACACCGGGGAGCTGTTTTTT. This gives the protein CASSIYRENTGELFF.

The V and J genes are TRBV5-1 and TRBJ2-2; 7 nucleotides line up with TRBD1. Per germline, CDR1 SGHRS and CDR2 YFSETQ. The CDR3 has 15 amino acids. Losses at the gene ends were 0 bases for V and 5 bases for J; bases not matched to a gene: 4. In DNA, the CDR3 is TGCGCCAGCAGCTTGGACAGGGGTAGGACCGGGGAGCTGTTTTTT. Amino acid sequence: CASSLDRGRTGELFF.

The chain uses TRBV27 and TRBJ2-1; tentatively, D is TRBD2 (5 bases). CDR1 is MNHEY and CDR2 is SMNVEV in the germline V gene (reference sequence). Trimming pared 9 bases from V and 1 base from J, leaving 16 bases between. This CDR3 is 15 amino acids long. Here the CDR3 DNA reads TGTGCCAGTTCTCGGGAAACCGCTTCCTACAATGAGCAGTTCTTC. This gives the protein CASSRETASYNEQFF.

The chain uses TRBV3-1 (or the pseudogene TRBV3-2) and TRBJ1-6; tentative D call: TRBD1 (6 bases). Trimming took off 0 bases at V and 9 bases at J, with 15 bases between the two ends. Germline values: CDR1 LGHDT, CDR2 YNNKEL (reference sequence). The CDR3 loop spans 16 amino acids. Written as DNA, the CDR3 is TGTGCCAGCAGCCAAGAGGGGACATTTCATGGTTCACCCCTCCACTTT. Amino acids: CASSQEGTFHGSPLHF.

The chain couples TRBV6-2 or TRBV6-3 to TRBJ1-2, with TRBD1 identical over 9 bases. CDR3 length: 21 amino acids. CDR1 and CDR2 (germline): MNHEY, SVGEGT. The V and J ends lost 0 bases and 4 bases, in that order; junction bases with no gene match: 21. The CDR3 reads CASSYSIDLPGQGSIRYGYTF. The CDR3 coding sequence is TGTGCCAGCAGTTACTCGATCGACCTACCCGGACAGGGGAGTATTCGCTATGGCTACACCTTC.

The chain employs TRBV10-3 and TRBJ1-3; 8 nucleotides align to TRBD1. This CDR3 is built from 15 residues. V gave up 6 bases and J gave up 4 bases; unmatched junction bases: 8. Germline V gives CDR1 ENHRY, CDR2 SYGVKD. DNA of the CDR3: TGTGCCATCAGCCCCCAGGGGGCCTCGGGAAACACCATATATTTT. It specifies CAISPQGASGNTIYF.

V gene TRBV6-2 or TRBV6-3 combines with J gene TRBJ1-6; 10 nucleotides agree with TRBD1. The CDR3 loop spans 18 amino acids. Germline V CDR1 and CDR2: MNHEY, SVGEGT. V trimming: 1 base; J trimming: 9 bases; junction bases outside the gene matches: 12. DNA for the CDR3: TGTGCCAGCAGTTACTTCACGACAGGGGGCTTGCTCAGTTCACCCCTCCACTTT. Its translation is CASSYFTTGGLLSSPLHF.